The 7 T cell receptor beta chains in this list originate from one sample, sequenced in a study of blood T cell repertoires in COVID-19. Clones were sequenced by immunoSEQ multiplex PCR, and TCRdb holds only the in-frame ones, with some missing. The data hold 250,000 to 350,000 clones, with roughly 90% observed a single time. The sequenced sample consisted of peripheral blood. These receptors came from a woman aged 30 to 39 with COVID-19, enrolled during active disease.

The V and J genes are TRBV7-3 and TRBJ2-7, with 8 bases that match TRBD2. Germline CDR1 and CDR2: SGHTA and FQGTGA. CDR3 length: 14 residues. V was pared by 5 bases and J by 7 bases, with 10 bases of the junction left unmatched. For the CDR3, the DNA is TGTGCCAGCAGCGCACAGAGCGGGAGTCGGGAGCAGTACTTC. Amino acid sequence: CASSAQSGSREQYF.

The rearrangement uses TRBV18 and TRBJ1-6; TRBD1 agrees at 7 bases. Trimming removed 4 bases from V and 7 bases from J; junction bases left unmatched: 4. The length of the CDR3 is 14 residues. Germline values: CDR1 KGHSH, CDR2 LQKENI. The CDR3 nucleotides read TGTGCCAGCTCACTTCCGGGACAGAATTCACCCCTCCACTTT. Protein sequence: CASSLPGQNSPLHF.

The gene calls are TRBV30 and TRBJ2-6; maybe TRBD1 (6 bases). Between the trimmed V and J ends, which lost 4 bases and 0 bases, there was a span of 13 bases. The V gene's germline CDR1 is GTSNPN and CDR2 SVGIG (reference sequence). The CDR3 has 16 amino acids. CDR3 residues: CAWNPTGHSGANVLTF. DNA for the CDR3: TGTGCCTGGAACCCGACAGGCCACTCTGGGGCCAACGTCCTGACTTTC. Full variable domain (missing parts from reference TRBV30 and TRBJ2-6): SQTIHQWPATLVQPVGSPLSLECTVEGTSNPNLYWYRQAAGRGLQLLFYSVGIGQISSEVPQNLSASRPQDRQFILSSKKLLLSDSGFYLCAWNPTGHSGANVLTFGAGSRLTVL.

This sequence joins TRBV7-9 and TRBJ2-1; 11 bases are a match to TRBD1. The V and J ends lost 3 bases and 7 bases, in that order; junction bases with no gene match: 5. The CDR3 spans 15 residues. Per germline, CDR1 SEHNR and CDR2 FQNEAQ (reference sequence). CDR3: CASSFPGQGVNEQFF. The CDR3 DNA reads TGTGCCAGCAGCTTTCCGGGACAGGGGGTAAATGAGCAGTTCTTC.

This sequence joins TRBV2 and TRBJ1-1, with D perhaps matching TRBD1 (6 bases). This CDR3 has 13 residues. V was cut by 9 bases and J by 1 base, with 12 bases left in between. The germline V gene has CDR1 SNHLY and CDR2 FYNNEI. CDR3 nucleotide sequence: TGTGCCAGGGCGACAGGAAGGAACACTGAAGCTTTCTTT. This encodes CARATGRNTEAFF.

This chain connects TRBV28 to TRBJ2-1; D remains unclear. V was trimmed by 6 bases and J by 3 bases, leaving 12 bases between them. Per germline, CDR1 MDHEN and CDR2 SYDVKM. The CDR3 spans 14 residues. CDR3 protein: CASRNVQDYNEQFF. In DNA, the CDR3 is TGTGCCAGCAGAAACGTCCAGGACTACAATGAGCAGTTCTTC. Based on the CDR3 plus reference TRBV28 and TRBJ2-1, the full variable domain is DVKVTQSSRYLVKRTGEKVFLECVQDMDHENMFWYRQDPGLGLRLIYFSYDVKMKEKGDIPEGYSVSREKKERFSLILESASTNQTSMYLCASRNVQDYNEQFFGPGTRLTVL.

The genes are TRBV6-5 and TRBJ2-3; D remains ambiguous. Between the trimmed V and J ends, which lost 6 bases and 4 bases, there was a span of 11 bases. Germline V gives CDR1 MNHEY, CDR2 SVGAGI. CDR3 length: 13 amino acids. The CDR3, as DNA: TGTGCCAGCAGAGAGATCACAGCAGATACGCAGTATTTT. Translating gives CASREITADTQYF.